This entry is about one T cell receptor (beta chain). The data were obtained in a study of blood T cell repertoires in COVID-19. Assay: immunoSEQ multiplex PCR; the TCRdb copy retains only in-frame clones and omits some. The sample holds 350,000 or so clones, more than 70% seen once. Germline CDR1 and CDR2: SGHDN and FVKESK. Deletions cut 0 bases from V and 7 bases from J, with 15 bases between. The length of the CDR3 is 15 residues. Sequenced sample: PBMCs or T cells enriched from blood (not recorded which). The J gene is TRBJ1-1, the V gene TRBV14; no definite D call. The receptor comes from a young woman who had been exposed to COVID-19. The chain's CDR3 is CASSQDFAGAGEAFF. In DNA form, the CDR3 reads TGTGCCAGCAGCCAAGATTTTGCCGGAGCTGGTGAAGCTTTCTTT.